One TCR beta chain is described in this entry. This specimen belongs to a study of shared T cell receptors in the human thymus. Germline V gene data show CDR1 as MDHEN and CDR2 as SYDVKM. The CDR3 is 17 residues long. V shed 0 bases and J shed 8 bases, with 22 bases lying between them. The assay was immunoSEQ multiplex PCR, and TCRdb's table has in-frame clones only and misses some. The sample consists of 540,000 or so clones, around 78% of them appearing once. These data were likewise used in another study, on human thymus T cells. Per that study: Infants, healthy and Finnish, who were having corrective surgery for congenital heart defects served as donors. Resections that were taken during corrective heart surgery supplied the thymus tissue. The authors found apparently biased V and J gene usage in thymic and blood repertoires. There were highly overlapping thymic repertoires among unrelated individuals, as related research reported.

The source of this sequence is a boy under three years old with a congenital heart defect. Material: thymocytes. The chain uses TRBV28 and TRBJ1-2; D is uncertain. This CDR3 is CASSLWALSSGSRGYTF. CDR3 nucleotides: TGTGCCAGCAGTTTATGGGCCCTCTCTTCCGGGTCGAGGGGCTACACCTTC.